Listed below are T cell receptor beta chains from one sample, sequenced in a study of molecular identifiers for immune sequencing clone quantification. TCRdb fed the PCR reads into MiXCR, producing one record per CDR3 protein. Here the sample spans about half a million distinct CDR3 sequences, roughly 24% being singletons. Sequenced: naive CD8+ T cells from blood, with Jurkat cell RNA spiked in. The receptors here all came from a human donor in good health. Some libraries in this study had Jurkat cell RNA spiked in. CDR3s include the opening cysteine and the closing phenylalanine or tryptophan. Each record gives: CDR3 protein, CDR3 DNA, V gene, J gene, D gene, clone size. D genes are given only for firm matches. The size of a clone is reported for some rows only, either as once, few or many, or as a class for expanded clones.

CDR3 protein: CASSSTGPHTSGANVLTF
CDR3 DNA: TGTGCCAGCTCCTCGACAGGGCCACATACCTCTGGGGCCAACGTCCTGACTTTC
V gene: TRBV18
J gene: TRBJ2-6
D gene: TRBD1
clone size: few

CDR3 protein: CAIGEQSSYNEQFF
CDR3 DNA: TGTGCCATCGGTGAGCAGAGCTCCTACAATGAGCAGTTCTTC
V gene: TRBV10-3
J gene: TRBJ2-1
D gene: .
clone size: .

CDR3 protein: CSMMRGINTGELFF
CDR3 DNA: TGCAGCATGATGCGGGGAATAAACACCGGGGAGCTGTTTTTT
V gene: TRBV29-1
J gene: TRBJ2-2
D gene: .
clone size: .

CDR3 protein: CSVAVYSTNEKLFF
CDR3 DNA: TGCAGCGTTGCCGTGTATTCGACTAATGAAAAACTGTTTTTT
V gene: TRBV29-1
J gene: TRBJ1-4
D gene: .
clone size: many

CDR3 protein: CASSMDGRAFF
CDR3 DNA: TGTGCCAGCAGCATGGACGGCAGGGCTTTCTTT
V gene: TRBV5-6
J gene: TRBJ1-1
D gene: .
clone size: many

CDR3 protein: CASRPGEQGMNTEAFF
CDR3 DNA: TGTGCCAGCCGCCCCGGGGAACAGGGAATGAACACTGAAGCTTTCTTT
V gene: TRBV13
J gene: TRBJ1-1
D gene: .
clone size: .

CDR3 protein: CASNGIYNRGNTEAFF
CDR3 DNA: TGTGCCAGCAACGGGATTTACAATAGGGGGAACACTGAAGCTTTCTTT
V gene: TRBV2
J gene: TRBJ1-1
D gene: .
clone size: .

CDR3 protein: CSVERSGERAYEQYF
CDR3 DNA: TGCAGCGTTGAAAGGTCGGGGGAGAGGGCCTACGAGCAGTACTTC
V gene: TRBV29-1
J gene: TRBJ2-7
D gene: .
clone size: many

CDR3 protein: CASSAAGGLAKNIQYF
CDR3 DNA: TGTGCCAGCAGCGCCGCAGGGGGCCTAGCCAAAAACATTCAGTACTTC
V gene: TRBV7-3
J gene: TRBJ2-4
D gene: TRBD1
clone size: many

CDR3 protein: CASSLKSRTDTQYF
CDR3 DNA: TGTGCCAGCAGTTTAAAGTCCCGCACAGATACGCAGTATTTT
V gene: TRBV27
J gene: TRBJ2-3
D gene: .
clone size: .

CDR3 protein: CAWKGLTAYEQYF
CDR3 DNA: TGTGCCTGGAAGGGACTGACGGCCTACGAGCAGTACTTC
V gene: TRBV30
J gene: TRBJ2-7
D gene: .
clone size: .

CDR3 protein: CASSDWGSDNEQFF
CDR3 DNA: TGTGCCAGCAGTGACTGGGGATCTGACAATGAGCAGTTCTTC
V gene: TRBV2
J gene: TRBJ2-1
D gene: .
clone size: .

CDR3 protein: CASSLPFTSSRGLAYEQYF
CDR3 DNA: TGTGCCAGCAGTTTACCATTCACCTCGAGTAGGGGGCTCGCTTACGAGCAGTACTTC
V gene: TRBV28
J gene: TRBJ2-7
D gene: TRBD1
clone size: .

CDR3 protein: CASSPGLAVSYEQYF
CDR3 DNA: TGTGCCAGTAGTCCGGGACTAGCGGTCTCCTACGAGCAGTACTTC
V gene: TRBV19
J gene: TRBJ2-7
D gene: TRBD2
clone size: many

CDR3 protein: CASSLDTSAYEQYF
CDR3 DNA: TGTGCCAGCAGCCTGGACACATCAGCCTACGAGCAGTACTTC
V gene: TRBV5-8
J gene: TRBJ2-7
D gene: .
clone size: .

CDR3 protein: CASSLSGQGLYEQYF
CDR3 DNA: TGTGCCAGCAGCTTAAGTGGACAGGGTCTCTACGAGCAGTACTTC
V gene: TRBV5-3
J gene: TRBJ2-7
D gene: TRBD1
clone size: .

CDR3 protein: CASSERGRWPHEQYF
CDR3 DNA: TGTGCCAGCAGCGAAAGGGGACGGTGGCCCCACGAGCAGTACTTC
V gene: TRBV7-8
J gene: TRBJ2-7
D gene: .
clone size: many

CDR3 protein: CASSEEASGTDTQYF
CDR3 DNA: TGCGCCAGCAGCGAGGAGGCTAGCGGTACAGATACGCAGTATTTT
V gene: TRBV10-1
J gene: TRBJ2-3
D gene: TRBD2
clone size: .

CDR3 protein: CASSHGGLAYEQYF
CDR3 DNA: TGTGCCAGCAGCCATGGTGGGTTGGCCTACGAGCAGTACTTC
V gene: TRBV3-1
J gene: TRBJ2-7
D gene: .
clone size: many

CDR3 protein: CASSELATNEKLFF
CDR3 DNA: TGTGCCAGCAGTGAACTGGCTACTAATGAAAAACTGTTTTTT
V gene: TRBV25-1
J gene: TRBJ1-4
D gene: .
clone size: .

CDR3 protein: CASSTGRYTEAFF
CDR3 DNA: TGCGCCAGCAGCACGGGACGGTACACTGAAGCTTTCTTT
V gene: TRBV4-1
J gene: TRBJ1-1
D gene: .
clone size: few

CDR3 protein: CASSQDKEQLNTEAFF
CDR3 DNA: TGCGCCAGCAGCCAAGACAAGGAACAGCTGAACACTGAAGCTTTCTTT
V gene: TRBV4-1
J gene: TRBJ1-1
D gene: .
clone size: once

CDR3 protein: CASSEDSGSLVYEQYF
CDR3 DNA: TGTGCCAGCAGTGAAGATTCGGGATCGTTAGTCTACGAGCAGTACTTC
V gene: TRBV6-1
J gene: TRBJ2-7
D gene: .
clone size: few

CDR3 protein: CASSLAGGSAYEQYF
CDR3 DNA: TGTGCCAGCAGTTTAGCGGGAGGTTCGGCCTACGAGCAGTACTTC
V gene: TRBV27
J gene: TRBJ2-7
D gene: TRBD2
clone size: few

CDR3 protein: CATSPGQDLTDTQYF
CDR3 DNA: TGTGCCACCAGTCCCGGACAAGACTTAACAGATACGCAGTATTTT
V gene: TRBV15
J gene: TRBJ2-3
D gene: .
clone size: few

CDR3 protein: CASSTGQGQTGAFF
CDR3 DNA: TGTGCCAGCAGCACTGGACAGGGGCAAACTGGAGCTTTCTTT
V gene: TRBV7-9
J gene: TRBJ1-1
D gene: TRBD1
clone size: few

CDR3 protein: CSARDLMTSGKSDTQYF
CDR3 DNA: TGCAGTGCTAGAGATCTGATGACTAGCGGGAAGTCAGATACGCAGTATTTT
V gene: TRBV20-1
J gene: TRBJ2-3
D gene: TRBD2
clone size: many

CDR3 protein: CAGSHGADTQYF
CDR3 DNA: TGTGCCGGTTCTCACGGCGCAGATACGCAGTATTTT
V gene: TRBV12-3/TRBV12-4
J gene: TRBJ2-3
D gene: .
clone size: .

CDR3 protein: CASGPGTDYEQYF
CDR3 DNA: TGTGCCAGCGGTCCCGGGACTGACTACGAGCAGTACTTC
V gene: TRBV9
J gene: TRBJ2-7
D gene: .
clone size: .

CDR3 protein: CASNNPTGGFQETQYF
CDR3 DNA: TGTGCCAGCAACAACCCCACCGGGGGGTTCCAAGAGACCCAGTACTTC
V gene: TRBV12-3/TRBV12-4
J gene: TRBJ2-5
D gene: TRBD2
clone size: few

CDR3 protein: CSARELAGASYEQYF
CDR3 DNA: TGCAGTGCTAGAGAACTAGCGGGGGCTTCCTACGAGCAGTACTTC
V gene: TRBV20-1
J gene: TRBJ2-7
D gene: TRBD2
clone size: .

CDR3 protein: CASSIRDYRNRQYF
CDR3 DNA: TGTGCCAGCAGCATCCGGGACTACAGGAATCGGCAGTACTTC
V gene: TRBV11-3
J gene: TRBJ2-7
D gene: TRBD2
clone size: .

CDR3 protein: CASSLTGQGGQETQYF
CDR3 DNA: TGTGCCAGCAGCCTCACTGGGCAGGGGGGCCAAGAGACCCAGTACTTC
V gene: TRBV7-9
J gene: TRBJ2-5
D gene: .
clone size: .

CDR3 protein: CSVVGSGEQYF
CDR3 DNA: TGCAGCGTTGTGGGGTCCGGCGAGCAGTACTTC
V gene: TRBV29-1
J gene: TRBJ2-7
D gene: .
clone size: many

CDR3 protein: CASPEWSYNEQFF
CDR3 DNA: TGTGCCAGCCCGGAGTGGTCCTACAATGAGCAGTTCTTC
V gene: TRBV18
J gene: TRBJ2-1
D gene: .
clone size: .

CDR3 protein: CASSHPAGGPETQYF
CDR3 DNA: TGTGCCAGCAGTCACCCAGCGGGGGGCCCAGAGACCCAGTACTTC
V gene: TRBV12-3/TRBV12-4
J gene: TRBJ2-5
D gene: TRBD2
clone size: .

CDR3 protein: CASSFRHLTDTQYF
CDR3 DNA: TGTGCCAGCAGCTTTAGACACCTCACAGATACGCAGTATTTT
V gene: TRBV11-3
J gene: TRBJ2-3
D gene: .
clone size: .

CDR3 protein: CASSGGLAGFGETQYF
CDR3 DNA: TGTGCCAGCAGCGGCGGACTAGCGGGATTTGGTGAGACCCAGTACTTC
V gene: TRBV9
J gene: TRBJ2-5
D gene: TRBD2
clone size: few

CDR3 protein: CASSPTSVSSGNTIYF
CDR3 DNA: TGTGCCAGTAGTCCAACATCCGTGAGCTCTGGAAACACCATATATTTT
V gene: TRBV19
J gene: TRBJ1-3
D gene: .
clone size: .

CDR3 protein: CASQDRYEQYF
CDR3 DNA: TGTGCCAGTCAAGACCGCTACGAGCAGTACTTC
V gene: TRBV3-1
J gene: TRBJ2-7
D gene: .
clone size: .

CDR3 protein: CASSYGQGLAYGYTF
CDR3 DNA: TGTGCCAGCAGTTACGGGCAGGGGCTGGCCTATGGCTACACCTTC
V gene: TRBV6-5
J gene: TRBJ1-2
D gene: .
clone size: few

CDR3 protein: CASSHRQDTEAFF
CDR3 DNA: TGTGCCAGCAGCCACAGACAGGACACTGAAGCTTTCTTT
V gene: TRBV3-1
J gene: TRBJ1-1
D gene: .
clone size: few